The 26 T cell receptor beta chains below all came from one sample that was sequenced in a study of blood T cell repertoires in COVID-19. Repertoires were generated with immunoSEQ multiplex PCR, while TCRdb's copy carries only in-frame clones and drops some. The data show roughly 390,000 clones, with 85% seen just once and approximately 3.7% held by the top ten. Sample: peripheral blood. The receptors were sampled from a woman between 18 and 29 years old with acute or convalescent COVID-19.

The rearrangement links TRBV5-1 to TRBJ1-1; TRBD1 might be the D (5 bases). The CDR3 runs 16 residues. V was clipped by 6 bases and J by 2 bases, with 20 bases between them. Germline CDR1 reads SGHRS; CDR2 reads YFSETQ. CDR3 bases: TGCGCCAGCACCCCTTTAAGGGGCAGCCCAAACACTGAAGCTTTCTTT. Translating it yields CASTPLRGSPNTEAFF.

Only a few counts were recorded for this clone. The genes are TRBV29-1 and TRBJ2-7, with 7 bases lining up with TRBD1. This CDR3 is built from 13 residues. Germline V CDR1 and CDR2: SQVTM, ANQGSEA. Germline trimming cut 5 bases from V and 2 bases from J; bases unmatched to any gene: 6. The DNA for the CDR3 is TGCAGCGTTACCGGGACAGTTACCTACGAGCAGTACTTC. This translates into CSVTGTVTYEQYF.

This rearrangement joins TRBV6-6 to TRBJ2-7, with TRBD2 matching 8 bases. J was trimmed by 2 bases and V by 10 bases; bases with no gene match: 10. Germline-derived CDR1 and CDR2 are MNHNY and SVGAGI (reference sequence). This CDR3 comprises 14 residues. The CDR3 spells CATCCGGQTYEQYF. CDR3 DNA: TGTGCCACCTGCTGCGGGGGGCAGACCTACGAGCAGTACTTC.

The chain recombines TRBV28 with TRBJ1-2; 7 bases are a match to TRBD1. V was clipped by 5 bases and J by 4 bases; unmatched bases: 13. This CDR3 region has 16 residues. The germline V gene encodes CDR1 MDHEN and CDR2 SYDVKM. In DNA, the CDR3 is TGTGCCAGCAGTGAATCCGGGACAGCCAAAGTCTATGGCTACACCTTC. This translates into CASSESGTAKVYGYTF.

The chain employs TRBV11-2 and TRBJ1-6; TRBD1 might be the D (6 bases). The CDR3 totals 15 residues. Trimming took off 5 bases at V and 4 bases at J, with 12 bases between the two ends. CDR1 SGHAT and CDR2 FQNNGV come from the germline V gene. DNA of the CDR3: TGTGCCAGCAGCCCCACAGGACAGTATAATTCACCCCTCCACTTT. It specifies CASSPTGQYNSPLHF.

The CDR3 is CATSRERGKYYGYTF. The CDR3 coding sequence is TGTGCCACCAGCAGAGAAAGGGGCAAATACTATGGCTACACCTTC. The chain carries TRBV15 and TRBJ1-2; perhaps TRBD1 as D (5 bases). The ends were cut back, 0 bases at V and 3 bases at J, with 11 bases in the middle. The CDR3 has 15 amino acids. Germline lookup yields CDR1 LNHNV and CDR2 YYDKDF (reference sequence).

The J gene is TRBJ1-3, the V gene TRBV30, with unresolved D. Germline CDR1 reads GTSNPN; CDR2 reads SVGIG (reference sequence). V lost 3 bases and J 0 bases, leaving 6 bases between the germline ends. The CDR3 loop spans 13 amino acids. CDR3 nucleotide sequence: TGTGCCTGGAGCGAGAGCTCTGGAAACACCATATATTTT. This gives the protein CAWSESSGNTIYF.

The chain combines TRBV5-1 with TRBJ2-2; D perhaps matches TRBD2 (6 bases). Germline V gene lookup returns CDR1 SGHRS and CDR2 YFSETQ. The CDR3 sequence is 17 residues long. V lost 4 bases and J lost 0, with 16 bases in between. The CDR3 sequence is CASSRSRGGANTGELFF. The CDR3 DNA reads as TGCGCCAGCAGCCGATCCCGAGGAGGGGCGAACACCGGGGAGCTGTTTTTT.

This clone was counted once. The chain uses TRBV28 and TRBJ1-4, with a weak D call TRBD1 (6 bases). Germline CDR1 MDHEN, CDR2 SYDVKM. V was trimmed by 6 bases and J by 4 bases, leaving 12 bases between them. The CDR3 is 14 residues long. The CDR3 DNA is TGTGCCAGCAGAACTCAGGGGAGTAATGAAAAACTGTTTTTT. As protein: CASRTQGSNEKLFF.

The chain uses TRBV21-1 and TRBJ2-7; the table's D gene call, TRBD2, was not cross checked with the DNA. TRBV21-1 is an annotated pseudogene. The CDR3 has 15 amino acids. The CDR3 loop is CASSKGGRDSYEQYF. The CDR3 DNA follows: TGTGCCAGCAGCAAAGGAGGGAGGGACTCCTACGAGCAGTACTTC.

This chain connects TRBV6-5 to TRBJ1-2, with TRBD1 identical over 8 bases. The CDR3 loop spans 13 amino acids. The germline gives CDR1 MNHEY, CDR2 SVGAGI. J was trimmed by 7 bases and V by 6 bases; bases with no gene match: 7. The CDR3 is CASRAGQGSGYTF. The CDR3 nucleotides are TGTGCCAGCAGGGCCGGACAGGGTTCTGGCTACACCTTC.

This clone has only a few counts. The chain uses TRBV24-1 and TRBJ1-1; D might be TRBD1 (5 bases). CDR1 and CDR2 (germline): KGHDR, SFDVKD. The germline V and J ends were trimmed by 11 bases and 3 bases, with 15 bases remaining between them. The CDR3 is 13 residues long. The CDR3 DNA reads TGTGCCATCAGGGAGGGAGGGGACACTGAAGCTTTCTTT. Translated, it gives CAIREGGDTEAFF.

The chain couples TRBV19 to TRBJ2-1, with D uncertain. Trimming took off 1 base at V and 4 bases at J, with 8 bases between the two ends. The germline CDR1 and CDR2 sequences are LNHDA and SQIVND (reference sequence). The CDR3 sequence is 14 residues long. This CDR3 reads CASSIVGPYNEQFF. The CDR3 region has the DNA TGTGCCAGTAGTATAGTGGGCCCTTACAATGAGCAGTTCTTC.

V is TRBV4-1 and J is TRBJ2-6; D may be TRBD1 (5 bases). V was clipped by 4 bases and J by 1 base, with 8 bases between them. In germline, CDR1 is MGHRA, CDR2 YSYEKL. This CDR3 is 15 amino acids long. As DNA, the CDR3 is TGCGCCAGCAGCCTGACAGATTCTGGGGCCAACGTCCTGACTTTC. Protein: CASSLTDSGANVLTF.

The chain joins TRBV15 to TRBJ1-4; D gene uncertain. CDR1 and CDR2 (germline): LNHNV, YYDKDF (reference sequence). The CDR3 sequence is 13 residues long. Trimming cost V 6 bases and J 10 bases, with 15 bases left between them. CDR3 DNA: TGTGCCACCAGAGACACACTGTATGGAAAACTGTTTTTT. Amino acids: CATRDTLYGKLFF. Full variable domain (rest looked up from reference TRBV15 and TRBJ1-4): DAMVIQNPRYQVTQFGKPVTLSCSQTLNHNVMYWYQQKSSQAPKLLFHYYDKDFNNEADTPDNFQSRRPNTSFCFLDIRSPGLGDTAMYLCATRDTLYGKLFFGSGTQLSVL.

The chain joins TRBV6-1 to TRBJ1-3; no clear D. There are 14 residues in the CDR3. Trimming removed 0 bases from V and 0 bases from J, with 3 bases in between. The germline V gene encodes CDR1 MNHNS and CDR2 SASEGT. The CDR3 loop reads CASSEAYSGNTIYF. In DNA, the CDR3 is TGTGCCAGCAGTGAAGCTTACTCTGGAAACACCATATATTTT.

This clone has just a few counts. The chain is built from TRBV5-4 and TRBJ1-5, with 9 bases lining up with TRBD1. Trimming at V came to 4 bases and at J to 7 bases, leaving 3 bases not matched to a gene. CDR1 and CDR2 (germline): SGHNT, YYREEE (reference sequence). This CDR3 has 13 residues. This chain's CDR3 is CASSPGQGQPQHF. The CDR3 bases are TGTGCCAGCAGCCCCGGACAGGGGCAGCCCCAGCATTTT.

The chain carries TRBV6-5 and TRBJ1-2; TRBD1 matches at 8 bases. With V trimmed by 6 bases and J by 6 bases, 6 bases remained unmatched. This CDR3 is built from 13 residues. CDR1 and CDR2 from the germline V gene are MNHEY and SVGAGI. The chain's CDR3 is CASRGDRGHGYTF. CDR3 sequence (DNA): TGTGCCAGCAGAGGCGACAGGGGCCATGGCTACACCTTC.

The V and J genes are TRBV9 and TRBJ2-1, with TRBD2 matching over 8 bases. V lost 2 bases to trimming and J lost 4 bases; unmatched junction nucleotides: 8. The germline gives CDR1 SGDLS, CDR2 YYNGEE. This CDR3 comprises 16 residues. The CDR3 region has the DNA TGTGCCAGCAGCGTCGAAAGCGGGAGAATTTACAATGAGCAGTTCTTC. Translating gives CASSVESGRIYNEQFF.

The chain combines TRBV19 with TRBJ2-1, with a tentative D call TRBD1 (6 bases). The germline V and J ends were trimmed by 6 bases and 0 bases, with 27 bases remaining between them. The CDR3 extends over 20 amino acids. CDR1 and CDR2 from the germline V gene are LNHDA and SQIVND (reference sequence). DNA for the CDR3: TGTGCCAGTAGGTCAAGGGTTACAGGGTCAGCAGGTAGCTCCTACAATGAGCAGTTCTTC. Protein product: CASRSRVTGSAGSSYNEQFF.

At least ten counts were recorded for this clone. This chain uses TRBV29-1 with TRBJ2-2; possibly TRBD1 for D (5 bases). This CDR3 has 13 residues. V lost 4 bases, J lost 5 bases, and 11 bases lay in between. Germline values: CDR1 SQVTM, CDR2 ANQGSEA. In DNA, the CDR3 is TGCAGCGTTGCCAGGGCAACGACCGGGGAGCTGTTTTTT. Encoded protein: CSVARATTGELFF.

Only one count was recorded for this clone. The chain links TRBV5-4 to TRBJ1-1; D may be TRBD1 (6 bases). Germline V gene data show CDR1 as SGHNT and CDR2 as YYREEE (reference sequence). V gave up 8 bases and J gave up 1 base, with 9 bases separating them. This CDR3 has 12 amino acids. CDR3 in amino acids: CASKQGNTEAFF. The CDR3, as DNA: TGTGCCAGTAAACAGGGGAACACTGAAGCTTTCTTT.

The rearrangement links TRBV30 to TRBJ1-2; 9 nucleotides line up with TRBD1. This CDR3 has 14 residues. Germline V CDR1 and CDR2: GTSNPN, SVGIG (reference sequence). V was clipped by 6 bases and J by 0 bases; unmatched bases: 5. Here the CDR3 DNA reads TGTGCCTGCCTACGGGACAGGGCTAACTATGGCTACACCTTC. Protein: CACLRDRANYGYTF.

V is TRBV7-9 and J is TRBJ1-4, with TRBD1 identical over 7 bases. The CDR3 runs to 15 residues. The germline CDR1 and CDR2 sequences are SEHNR and FQNEAQ (reference sequence). J lost 6 bases, V lost 5 bases, and 9 bases had no gene match. The DNA for the CDR3 is TGTGCCAGCAGCGGTCTGCAGACAGGGTATGAAAAACTGTTTTTT. Residues: CASSGLQTGYEKLFF.

This chain connects TRBV11-2 to TRBJ1-4; D possibly corresponds to TRBD1 (5 bases). The V and J ends lost 2 bases and 7 bases respectively, with 11 bases between them. Per germline, CDR1 SGHAT and CDR2 FQNNGV. The CDR3 runs to 14 residues. Written as DNA, the CDR3 is TGTGCCAGCAGCTTAACTTCGGGGGGTGAAAAACTGTTTTTT. Encoded protein: CASSLTSGGEKLFF.

This clone occurred a few times. The genes are TRBV7-8 and TRBJ1-5, with TRBD1 identical over 10 bases. There are 15 residues in the CDR3. Germline lookup yields CDR1 SGHVS and CDR2 FQNEAQ. V lost 5 bases to trimming and J lost 5 bases; unmatched junction nucleotides: 6. This CDR3 is CASSPTGGLHQPQHF. Here the CDR3 DNA reads TGTGCCAGCAGCCCGACAGGGGGCCTTCATCAGCCCCAGCATTTT.